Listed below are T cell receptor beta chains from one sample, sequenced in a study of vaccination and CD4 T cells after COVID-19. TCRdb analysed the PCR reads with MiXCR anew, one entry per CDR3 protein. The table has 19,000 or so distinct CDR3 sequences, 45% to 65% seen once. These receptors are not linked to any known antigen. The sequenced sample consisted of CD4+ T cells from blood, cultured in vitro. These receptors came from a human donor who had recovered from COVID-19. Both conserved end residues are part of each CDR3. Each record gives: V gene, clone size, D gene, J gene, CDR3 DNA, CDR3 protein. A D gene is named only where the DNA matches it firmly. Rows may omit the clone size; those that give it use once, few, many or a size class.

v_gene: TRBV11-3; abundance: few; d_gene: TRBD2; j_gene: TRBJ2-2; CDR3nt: TGTGCCAGCAGCTCCCGGGGGGCGAACACCGGGGAGCTGTTTTTT; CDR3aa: CASSSRGANTGELFF
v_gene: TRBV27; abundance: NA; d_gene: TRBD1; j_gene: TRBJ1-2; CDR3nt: TGTGCCAGCAGTTTGGGACAGGGGCCCTATGGCTACACCTTC; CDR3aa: CASSLGQGPYGYTF
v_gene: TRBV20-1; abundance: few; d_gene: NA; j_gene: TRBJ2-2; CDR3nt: TGCAGTGCTAGCAAACTAGCTGGCACCGGGGAGCTGTTTTTT; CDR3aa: CSASKLAGTGELFF
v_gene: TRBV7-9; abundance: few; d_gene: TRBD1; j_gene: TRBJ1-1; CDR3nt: TGTGCCAGCAGCATACAGGGGGCGGATACTGAAGTTTTCTTT; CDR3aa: CASSIQGADTEVFF
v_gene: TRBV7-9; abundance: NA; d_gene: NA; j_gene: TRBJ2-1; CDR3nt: TGTGCCAGCAGCGCTCGGATGGGCTCCTACAATGAGCAGTTCTTC; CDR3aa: CASSARMGSYNEQFF
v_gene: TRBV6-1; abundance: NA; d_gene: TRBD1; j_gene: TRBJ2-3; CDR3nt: TGTGCCAGCAGTCCCGGGACAGGGGGTGTCATAGATACGCAGTATTTT; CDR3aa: CASSPGTGGVIDTQYF
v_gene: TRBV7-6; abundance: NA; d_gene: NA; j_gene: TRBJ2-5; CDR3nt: TGTGCCAGCAGCTTAGATTCCGTTACCGAGACCCAGTACTTC; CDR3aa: CASSLDSVTETQYF
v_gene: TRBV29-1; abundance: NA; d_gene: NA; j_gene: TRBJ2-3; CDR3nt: TGCAGCGTTGATCGAACTAGGGGTCAGTATTTT; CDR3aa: CSVDRTRGQYF
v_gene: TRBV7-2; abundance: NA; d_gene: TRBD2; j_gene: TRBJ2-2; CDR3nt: TGTGCCAGCAGCTTATATGGTTTATGGCTAGCGGGAGGGCCGGCGAACACCGGGGAGCTGTTTTTT; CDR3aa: CASSLYGLWLAGGPANTGELFF
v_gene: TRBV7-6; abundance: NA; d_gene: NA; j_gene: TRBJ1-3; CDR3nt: TGTGCCAGCAGCCTACCACCCGACAGGTACTCTGGAAACACCATATATTTT; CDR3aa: CASSLPPDRYSGNTIYF
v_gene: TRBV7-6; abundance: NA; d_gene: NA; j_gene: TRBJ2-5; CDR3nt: TGTGCTAGCAGCTTAGTGGGGCAAGAGACCCAGTACTTC; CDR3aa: CASSLVGQETQYF
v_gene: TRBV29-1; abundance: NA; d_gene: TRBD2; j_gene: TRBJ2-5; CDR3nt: TGCAGCGTTGATCCCCTAGCGGGGGTACAAGAGACCCAGTACTTC; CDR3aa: CSVDPLAGVQETQYF
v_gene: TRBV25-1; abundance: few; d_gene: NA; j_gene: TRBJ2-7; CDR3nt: TGTGCCAGCAGTGGAATAGCGGTACGGGGAACCTACGAGCAGTACTTC; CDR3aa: CASSGIAVRGTYEQYF
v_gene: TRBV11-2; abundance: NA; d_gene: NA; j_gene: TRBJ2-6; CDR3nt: TGTGCCAGCAGCTTAGCCCTATCTGGGGCCAACGTCCTGACTTTC; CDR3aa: CASSLALSGANVLTF
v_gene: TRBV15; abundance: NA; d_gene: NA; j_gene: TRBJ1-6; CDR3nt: TGTGCCACCAGCACCGGACAGAGCTCCTATAATTCACCCCTCCACTTT; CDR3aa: CATSTGQSSYNSPLHF
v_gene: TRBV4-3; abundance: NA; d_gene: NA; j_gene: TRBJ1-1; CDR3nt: TGCGCCAGCAGCCAAGACGGCAGGGATGGCACTGAAGCTTTCTTT; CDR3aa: CASSQDGRDGTEAFF
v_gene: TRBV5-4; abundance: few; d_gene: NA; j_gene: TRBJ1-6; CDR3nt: TGTGCCAGCAGCTTCGACAGTCCAGCGGGCAATTCACCCCTCCACTTT; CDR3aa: CASSFDSPAGNSPLHF
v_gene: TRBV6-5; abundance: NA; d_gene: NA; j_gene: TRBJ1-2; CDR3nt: TGTGCCAGCAGTTACTCGGATCCCTATGGCTACACCTTC; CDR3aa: CASSYSDPYGYTF
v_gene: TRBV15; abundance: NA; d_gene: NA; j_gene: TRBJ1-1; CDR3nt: TGTGCCACCAGCAACCCCCAGGCGGGAATTAACACTGAAGCTTTCTTT; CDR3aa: CATSNPQAGINTEAFF
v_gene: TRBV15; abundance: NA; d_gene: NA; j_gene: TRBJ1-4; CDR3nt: TGTGCCACCAGCTTTAGGACAGAAAAACTGTTTTTT; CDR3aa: CATSFRTEKLFF
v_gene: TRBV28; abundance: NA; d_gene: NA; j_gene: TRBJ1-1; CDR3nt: TGTGCCAGCAGTTTAACGTACACTGAAGCTTTCTTT; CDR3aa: CASSLTYTEAFF
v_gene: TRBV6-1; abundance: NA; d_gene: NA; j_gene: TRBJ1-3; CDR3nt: TGTGCCAGCCGTATAAACTCTGGAAACACCATATATTTT; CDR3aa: CASRINSGNTIYF
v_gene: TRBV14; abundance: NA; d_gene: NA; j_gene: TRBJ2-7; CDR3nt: TGTGCCAGCAGCCGCACCGGAGCGGATTCCGAGGAGTACTTC; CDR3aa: CASSRTGADSEEYF
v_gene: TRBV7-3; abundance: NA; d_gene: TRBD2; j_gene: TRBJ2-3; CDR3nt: TGTGCCAGCAGCCCTTTAGCGGGACGGGATACGCAGTATTTT; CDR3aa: CASSPLAGRDTQYF
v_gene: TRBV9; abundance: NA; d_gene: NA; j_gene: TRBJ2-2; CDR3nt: TGTGCCAGCAGCGTAGTCGCCGGGGAGCTGTTTTTT; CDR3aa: CASSVVAGELFF
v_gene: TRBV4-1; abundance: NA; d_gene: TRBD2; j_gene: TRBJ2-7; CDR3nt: TGCGCCAGCAGCCCGAGGACTCTAGCGGGAGTCTCCTACGAGCAGTACTTC; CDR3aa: CASSPRTLAGVSYEQYF
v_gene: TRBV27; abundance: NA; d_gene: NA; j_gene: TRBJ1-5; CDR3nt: TGTGCCAGCAGTTTATATTGGACACCCTTGTCAAATCAGCCCCAGCATTTT; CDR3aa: CASSLYWTPLSNQPQHF
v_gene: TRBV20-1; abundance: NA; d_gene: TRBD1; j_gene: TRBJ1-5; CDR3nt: TGCAGTGCTAGAGATCCTCGCAGGGGGCTTGGCAATCAGCCCCAGCATTTT; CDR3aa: CSARDPRRGLGNQPQHF
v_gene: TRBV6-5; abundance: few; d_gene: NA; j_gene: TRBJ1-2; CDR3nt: TGTGCCAGCAGTTACTTGGGGACGGGGAACTATGGCTACACCTTC; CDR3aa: CASSYLGTGNYGYTF
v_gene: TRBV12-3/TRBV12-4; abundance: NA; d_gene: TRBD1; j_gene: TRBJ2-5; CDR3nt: TGTGCCAGCAGTAAACAGGGGACCACCGCAAAGACCCAGTACTTC; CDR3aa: CASSKQGTTAKTQYF
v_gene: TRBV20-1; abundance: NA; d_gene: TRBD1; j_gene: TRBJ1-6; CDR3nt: TGCAGTGCTAGAATCCTGATCCGTGGACAGGGCAGCTCCTATAATTCACCCCTCCACTTT; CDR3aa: CSARILIRGQGSSYNSPLHF
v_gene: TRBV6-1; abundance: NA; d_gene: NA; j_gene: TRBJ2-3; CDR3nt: TGTGCCAGCAGCACGGCTGACTTCACAGATACGCAGTATTTT; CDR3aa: CASSTADFTDTQYF
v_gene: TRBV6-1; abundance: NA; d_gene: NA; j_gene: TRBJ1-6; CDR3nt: TGTGCCAGCAGTGAACACCGAGGGGAATCACCCCTCCACTTT; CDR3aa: CASSEHRGESPLHF
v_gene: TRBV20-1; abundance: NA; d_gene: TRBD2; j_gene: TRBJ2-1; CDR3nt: TGCAGTGCTAGAGATCGGCTAGCGGGAGGGCCCGTTGAGCAGTTCTTC; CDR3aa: CSARDRLAGGPVEQFF
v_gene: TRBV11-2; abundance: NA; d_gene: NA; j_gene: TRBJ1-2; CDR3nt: TGTGCCAGCACCAGACTGCGAGGGGCAGGTGGCTACACCTTC; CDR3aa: CASTRLRGAGGYTF
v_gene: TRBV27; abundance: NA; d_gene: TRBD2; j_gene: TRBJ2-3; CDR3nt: TGTGCCAGCAGCCATGGGACTAGCGTAAGCACAGATACGCAGTATTTT; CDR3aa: CASSHGTSVSTDTQYF
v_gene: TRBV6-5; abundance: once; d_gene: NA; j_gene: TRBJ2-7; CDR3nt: TGTGCCAGCAGTTACGGCCGAGGCTACGAGCAGTACTTC; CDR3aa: CASSYGRGYEQYF
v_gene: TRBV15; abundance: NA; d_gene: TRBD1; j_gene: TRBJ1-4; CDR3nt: TGTGCCACCAGCAGAGATTACAGGGGACAGGAAAAACTGTTTTTT; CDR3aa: CATSRDYRGQEKLFF
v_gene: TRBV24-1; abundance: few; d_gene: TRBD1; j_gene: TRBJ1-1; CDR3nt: TGTGCCACCAGTGATGGGGACAGTGAAGCTTTCTTT; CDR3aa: CATSDGDSEAFF
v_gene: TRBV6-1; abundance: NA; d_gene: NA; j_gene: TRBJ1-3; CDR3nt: TGTGCCAGCAGTGAATTCTTCCGAGGCACCGAAGGGAACACCATATATTTT; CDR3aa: CASSEFFRGTEGNTIYF
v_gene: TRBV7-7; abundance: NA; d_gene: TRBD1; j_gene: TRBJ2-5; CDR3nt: TGTGCTAGCAGCGCCGGGACAGGACAAGAGACCCAGTACTTC; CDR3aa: CASSAGTGQETQYF
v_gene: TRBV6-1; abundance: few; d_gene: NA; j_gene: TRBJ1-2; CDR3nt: TGTGCCAGCCGCAGGTCCGCTAACTATGGCTACACCTTC; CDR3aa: CASRRSANYGYTF
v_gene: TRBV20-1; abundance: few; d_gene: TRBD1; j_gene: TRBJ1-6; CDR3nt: TGCAGTGCTAGATTCCGGGACAGGAATTCACCCCTCCACTTT; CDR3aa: CSARFRDRNSPLHF
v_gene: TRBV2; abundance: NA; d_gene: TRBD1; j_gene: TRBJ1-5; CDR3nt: TGTGCCAGCAACACCGGGACAGGAACAAATCAGCCCCAGCATTTT; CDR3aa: CASNTGTGTNQPQHF
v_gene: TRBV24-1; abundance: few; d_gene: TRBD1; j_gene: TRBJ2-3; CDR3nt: TGTGCCACCAGTGACTCCGGGACAGAGGGGGATACGCAGTATTTT; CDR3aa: CATSDSGTEGDTQYF
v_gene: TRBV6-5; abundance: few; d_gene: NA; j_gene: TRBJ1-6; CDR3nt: TGTGCCAGCAGTTACTCGAAGTACAGCCCATATTCACCCCTCCACTTT; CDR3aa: CASSYSKYSPYSPLHF
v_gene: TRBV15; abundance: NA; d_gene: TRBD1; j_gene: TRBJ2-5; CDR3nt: TGTGCCACCAGCCCACGGACAGGGGGAGAGACCCAGTACTTC; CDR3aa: CATSPRTGGETQYF
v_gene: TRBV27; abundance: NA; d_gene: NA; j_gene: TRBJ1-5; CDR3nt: TGTGCCAGCAGGGAGGCAGTAGATAGCAATCAGCCCCAGCATTTT; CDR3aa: CASREAVDSNQPQHF
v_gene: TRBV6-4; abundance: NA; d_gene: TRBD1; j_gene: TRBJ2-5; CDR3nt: TGTGCCAGCAGTGTCTTAGGGGACAGCAAAAAAGAGACCCAGTACTTC; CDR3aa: CASSVLGDSKKETQYF
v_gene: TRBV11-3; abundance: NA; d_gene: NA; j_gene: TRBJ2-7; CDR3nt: TGTGCCAGCAGCCAACGGGACGGGCCCTACGAGCAGTACTTC; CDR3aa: CASSQRDGPYEQYF
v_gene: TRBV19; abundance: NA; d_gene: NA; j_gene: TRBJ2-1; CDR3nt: TGTGCCAGTAGTATGATGTTGGGGCTAGCGTTGAATGAGCAGTTCTTC; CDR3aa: CASSMMLGLALNEQFF
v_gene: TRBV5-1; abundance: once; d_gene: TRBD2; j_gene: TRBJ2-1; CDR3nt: TGCGCCAGCAGCCCGCAACCTAGCGGGGGGCCGTACAATGAGCAGTTCTTC; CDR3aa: CASSPQPSGGPYNEQFF
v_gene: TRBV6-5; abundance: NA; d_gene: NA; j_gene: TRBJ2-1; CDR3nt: TGTGCCAGCAGTTACTCCAGGGTGTATAATGAGCAGTTCTTC; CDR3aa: CASSYSRVYNEQFF